The 4 T cell receptor beta chains listed next were all sequenced from one sample in a study of T cells in Graves' hyperthyroidism and ophthalmopathy. There were TCR beta CDR3 regions amplified from RNA transcripts. The HTBI primer set served for first-round RT-PCR of the TCR CDR3. TCRdb fed the multiplex PCR reads into MiXCR, producing one record per CDR3 protein. In the table there are some 560,000 distinct CDR3 sequences, around a sixth of which are singletons. Sequenced: blood. The source is a woman in her 30s with Graves' hyperthyroidism.

This sequence joins TRBV12-3 or TRBV12-4 and TRBJ1-5; D perhaps matches TRBD1 (6 bases). This CDR3 is 17 amino acids long. Trimming cost V 5 bases and J 5 bases, with 22 bases left between them. CDR3 nucleotides: TGTGCCAGCAGTACTTGGGCCACTGGACAGACCGATCAGCCCCAGCATTTT. This codes for CASSTWATGQTDQPQHF.

This clonotype was counted ten times or more. The chain uses TRBV12-3 or TRBV12-4 and TRBJ2-7; 7 positions agree with TRBD1. Losses at the gene ends were 3 bases for V and 0 bases for J; bases not matched to a gene: 11. The CDR3 spans 17 residues. The CDR3 protein is CASSFLTGASYSYEQYF. In nucleotides, the CDR3 is TGTGCCAGCAGTTTCCTCACAGGGGCCTCTTACTCCTACGAGCAGTACTTC.

This clonotype appeared many times. The chain is built from TRBV2 and TRBJ2-7; D might be TRBD2 (6 bases). Trimming stripped 6 bases from V and 2 bases from J, with 17 bases between. Germline loops: CDR1 SNHLY, CDR2 FYNNEI. The CDR3 has 15 amino acids. CDR3 nucleotide sequence: TGTGCCAGCAGGGCCGGGACTGACGTTGCCTACGAGCAGTACTTC. It is translated as CASRAGTDVAYEQYF.

Ten or more counts support this clonotype. The CDR3 DNA reads as TGCAGCGTGGTTACTCTCCCTAACTATGGCTACACCTTC. The encoded protein is CSVVTLPNYGYTF. The chain couples TRBV29-1 to TRBJ1-2; no definite D call. CDR1 is SQVTM, CDR2 ANQGSEA, per germline. This CDR3 comprises 13 residues. The V and J ends lost 6 bases and 0 bases respectively, with 11 bases between them.